Listed below are T cell receptor beta chains from one sample, sequenced in a study of T-cell memory formation after mild COVID-19. TCRdb redid the calling of the 5' RACE reads with MiXCR, one entry per CDR3 protein. This table has roughly 50,000 distinct CDR3 sequences, over 7.5% appearing once. Sequenced input: PBMCs or a T cell subset sorted from them (not recorded which). These receptors all come from a man between 18 and 35 years old who had mild COVID-19 (a few samples of this study predate the infection). Cell type and time point are not known. Both conserved end residues are part of each CDR3. The order of the fields is V gene, J gene, clone size, D gene, CDR3 protein, CDR3 DNA. A D gene is named only where the DNA matches it firmly. Clone size is stated in some rows and not others, as once, few, many or a class when expanded.

>TRBV20-1|TRBJ1-6|.|.
CSARDQGNSPLHF
TGCAGTGCTAGAGATCAGGGGAATTCACCCCTCCACTTT
>TRBV20-1|TRBJ1-1|few|.
CSASMGGSAFF
TGCAGTGCTAGCATGGGGGGGAGTGCTTTCTTT
>TRBV29-1|TRBJ2-7|many|TRBD1
CSATRGTGAYEQYF
TGCAGCGCTACCCGGGGGACAGGGGCGTACGAGCAGTACTTC
>TRBV20-1|TRBJ1-2|.|.
CSAQHGYTF
TGCAGTGCTCAACACGGCTACACCTTC
>TRBV7-2|TRBJ2-5|few|.
CASSLVVGGVETQYF
TGTGCCAGCAGCCTGGTGGTCGGGGGAGTAGAGACCCAGTACTTC
>TRBV29-1|TRBJ2-7|.|.
CSAASGTSWAEQYF
TGCAGCGCTGCATCCGGGACCTCCTGGGCCGAGCAGTACTTC
>TRBV5-1|TRBJ2-2|many|.
CASRKGQNTGELFF
TGCGCCAGCAGAAAAGGACAGAACACCGGGGAGCTGTTTTTT
>TRBV7-2|TRBJ1-1|.|.
CASSPYGGGTEAFF
TGTGCCAGCAGCCCCTATGGGGGTGGCACTGAAGCTTTCTTT
>TRBV4-1|TRBJ1-4|.|TRBD1
CASRGPGQGSRANEKLFF
TGCGCCAGCAGGGGGCCGGGACAGGGGTCGAGGGCTAATGAAAAACTGTTTTTT
>TRBV20-1|TRBJ2-3|many|.
CSARDPRVGPDTQYF
TGCAGTGCTAGAGATCCCAGGGTGGGCCCAGATACGCAGTATTTT
>TRBV5-1|TRBJ2-5|.|TRBD1
CASSFWDRAQETQYF
TGCGCCAGCAGCTTTTGGGACAGGGCCCAAGAGACCCAGTACTTC
>TRBV29-1|TRBJ2-3|many|.
CSVGRGLGSTQYF
TGCAGCGTTGGGCGGGGCCTCGGGTCGACGCAGTATTTT
>TRBV5-1|TRBJ2-2|many|.
CASGFLATGELFF
TGCGCCAGCGGGTTTCTAGCCACCGGGGAGCTGTTTTTT
>TRBV12-3/TRBV12-4|TRBJ2-4|many|.
CASSPGPGNIQYF
TGTGCCAGCAGCCCCGGCCCGGGGAACATTCAGTACTTC
>TRBV7-7|TRBJ2-5|few|TRBD2
CASSLALVGGEFQETQYF
TGTGCCAGCAGCTTAGCGCTGGTCGGGGGGGAATTCCAAGAGACCCAGTACTTC
>TRBV18|TRBJ1-4|few|.
CASSGIRIGEKLFF
TGTGCCAGCTCCGGGATCCGAATAGGTGAAAAACTGTTTTTT
>TRBV7-8|TRBJ2-3|few|.
CASSFGVGLGSTDTQYF
TGTGCCAGCAGCTTCGGGGTGGGCTTGGGGAGCACAGATACGCAGTATTTT
>TRBV20-1|TRBJ2-3|few|.
CSARDPIGGVRDTQYF
TGCAGTGCTAGAGATCCAATAGGGGGGGTGAGGGATACGCAGTATTTT
>TRBV28|TRBJ1-3|.|TRBD1
CASSAGTASGNTIYF
TGTGCCAGCAGTGCCGGGACAGCGTCTGGAAACACCATATATTTT
>TRBV18|TRBJ2-3|few|.
CASSPDPFTDTQYF
TGTGCCAGCTCACCAGATCCGTTCACAGATACGCAGTATTTT
>TRBV11-2|TRBJ2-1|few|.
CASSLGVNEQFF
TGTGCCAGCAGCTTGGGTGTCAATGAGCAGTTCTTC
>TRBV7-2|TRBJ2-7|.|TRBD2
CASSQGSGTYEQYF
TGTGCCAGCAGCCAAGGTAGCGGGACCTACGAGCAGTACTTC
>TRBV7-2|TRBJ1-5|.|.
CASSQGHKDQPQHF
TGTGCCAGCAGCCAGGGCCACAAAGATCAGCCCCAGCATTTT
>TRBV12-3/TRBV12-4|TRBJ2-3|few|TRBD1
CASSRRQGTSTDTQYF
TGTGCCAGCAGCCGCAGACAGGGGACCTCTACAGATACGCAGTATTTT
>TRBV4-1|TRBJ2-5|few|.
CASSQALASNWYF
TGCGCCAGCAGCCAAGCCTTGGCGAGTAACTGGTACTTC
>TRBV6-5|TRBJ2-2|many|TRBD2
CASSYGGGGARTGELFF
TGTGCCAGCAGTTACGGAGGCGGGGGGGCTCGAACCGGGGAGCTGTTTTTT
>TRBV3-1|TRBJ2-3|.|TRBD2
CASSPWTSGWGDTQYF
TGTGCCAGCAGCCCGTGGACTAGCGGGTGGGGAGATACGCAGTATTTT
>TRBV28|TRBJ1-1|.|.
CASSLGAGQSEAFF
TGTGCCAGCAGTTTAGGTGCGGGGCAGTCCGAGGCTTTCTTT
>TRBV15|TRBJ2-3|.|.
CATSRRYSSTDTQYF
TGTGCCACCAGCAGAAGGTATTCTAGCACAGATACGCAGTATTTT
>TRBV29-1|TRBJ2-3|many|.
CSVDKSGQSTDTQYF
TGCAGCGTTGACAAATCCGGACAGAGCACAGATACGCAGTATTTT
>TRBV19|TRBJ2-5|.|TRBD1
CASSITGGGETQYF
TGTGCCAGTAGTATAACAGGGGGCGGAGAGACCCAGTACTTC
>TRBV20-1|TRBJ1-2|few|TRBD1
CSATPGQGYGYTF
TGCAGTGCCACCCCGGGACAGGGTTATGGCTACACCTTC
>TRBV10-1|TRBJ2-5|.|.
CASSDRIHQETQYF
TGCGCCAGCAGTGACAGAATCCACCAAGAGACCCAGTACTTC
>TRBV7-3|TRBJ2-5|.|.
CASSPQGGLGETQYF
TGTGCCAGCAGCCCCCAGGGGGGGCTTGGGGAGACCCAGTACTTC
>TRBV4-3|TRBJ2-1|few|TRBD1
CASSRRTGNEQFF
TGCGCCAGCAGCCGCAGGACAGGGAATGAGCAGTTCTTC
>TRBV18|TRBJ2-3|few|.
CASSPPGGADTQYF
TGTGCCAGCTCACCACCGGGGGGTGCAGATACGCAGTATTTT
>TRBV29-1|TRBJ1-2|many|TRBD1
CSGKSGQGDGYTF
TGCAGCGGAAAATCCGGACAGGGCGATGGCTACACCTTC
>TRBV7-2|TRBJ1-1|many|.
CASSFDSRTEAFF
TGTGCCAGCAGCTTTGACAGTCGCACTGAAGCTTTCTTT
>TRBV7-9|TRBJ2-3|many|.
CASSPGLSTDTQYF
TGTGCCAGCAGCCCGGGCCTGAGCACAGATACGCAGTATTTT
>TRBV15|TRBJ1-2|few|.
CATSREAVSVDGYTF
TGTGCCACCAGCAGAGAAGCCGTCTCGGTAGATGGCTACACCTTC
>TRBV5-5|TRBJ1-6|few|.
CATGGGNSPLHF
TGTGCCACAGGAGGCGGGAATTCACCCCTCCACTTT